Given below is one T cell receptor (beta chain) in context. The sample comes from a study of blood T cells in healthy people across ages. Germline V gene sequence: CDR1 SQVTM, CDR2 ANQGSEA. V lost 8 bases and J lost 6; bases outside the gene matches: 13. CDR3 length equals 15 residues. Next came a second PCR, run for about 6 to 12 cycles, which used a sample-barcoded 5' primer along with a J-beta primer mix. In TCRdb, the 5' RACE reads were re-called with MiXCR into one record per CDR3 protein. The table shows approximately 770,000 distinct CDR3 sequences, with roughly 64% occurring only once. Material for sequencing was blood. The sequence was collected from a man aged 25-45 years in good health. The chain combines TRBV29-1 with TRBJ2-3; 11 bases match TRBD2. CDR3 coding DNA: TGCAGCACTAACCCGGGACTAGCGGCAGCGGATACGCAGTATTTT. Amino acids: CSTNPGLAAADTQYF.